In its sample, the clone carrying this T cell receptor (beta chain) was seen many times. The antigen remains unidentified. The sample comes from a study of human T cells and chemical hapten exposure. Points from the study as a whole: The study found that DPC sensitization did not change TCRs above 1 in 1000 frequency.

CDR3 length equals 16 residues. With V trimmed by 5 bases and J by 3 bases, 7 bases remained unmatched. Germline V CDR1 and CDR2: SGHTA, FQGNSA. Time point: patch test 1, 2 weeks after DPC sensitization. The sample's treatment: therapeutic diphenylcyclopropenone sensitization with weekly scalp DPC. Via MiXCR, TCRdb re-called the RACE reads, giving one row per CDR3 protein. Of approximately 350,000 distinct CDR3 sequences in the sample, under 9% were seen once. This sequence was found in a woman in her late teens or twenties with alopecia areata. Some clones in this sample may be carry-over from other donors' samples. Source: whole blood, taken in connection with sensitization to the hapten diphenylcyclopropenone (DPC). The rearrangement joins TRBV7-2 to TRBJ2-5; 12 positions match TRBD2. CDR3 amino acids: CASSQQLAGGKETQYF. The DNA for the CDR3 is TGTGCCAGCAGCCAACAACTAGCGGGGGGAAAAGAGACCCAGTACTTC.